Shown below are 30 T cell receptor beta chains from a single sample sequenced in a study of blood T cell repertoires in COVID-19. Sequencing was performed with immunoSEQ multiplex PCR; in TCRdb, only in-frame clones are kept and a portion is missing. The sample includes 200,000 to 300,000 clones, about 80% seen only once; the top ten take roughly 2%. The sequenced material came from peripheral blood. These receptors were taken from a man younger than 45 who had recovered from COVID-19.

The chain has TRBV27 and TRBJ1-1; D ambiguous. The CDR3 runs 12 residues. Looked up from germline, CDR1 is MNHEY and CDR2 is SMNVEV (reference sequence). The V end was cut by 7 bases, the J end by 4 bases, with 10 bases between. CDR3 residues: CASKRRGTEAFF. The CDR3 DNA follows: TGTGCCAGCAAACGACGGGGCACTGAAGCTTTCTTT.

J is TRBJ2-7 and V is TRBV2; weak D call: TRBD2 (6 bases). The CDR3 runs to 14 residues. Trimming took 4 bases from V and 6 from J, leaving 16 bases between them. The V gene's germline CDR1 is SNHLY and CDR2 FYNNEI. The CDR3 DNA is TGTGCCAGCAGTGGGGAGGCAGGAGTTGCCGAGCAGTACTTC. As protein: CASSGEAGVAEQYF. Based on the CDR3 plus reference TRBV2 and TRBJ2-7, the full variable domain is EPEVTQTPSHQVTQMGQEVILRCVPISNHLYFYWYRQILGQKVEFLVSFYNNEISEKSEIFDDQFSVERPDGSNFTLKIRSTKLEDSAMYFCASSGEAGVAEQYFGPGTRLTVT.

The chain employs TRBV10-3 and TRBJ1-2, with D perhaps matching TRBD1 (5 bases). This CDR3 contains 15 residues. V gave up 6 bases and J gave up 0 bases, with 14 bases separating them. Germline-derived CDR1 and CDR2 are ENHRY and SYGVKD. In DNA form, the CDR3 reads TGTGCCATCAGGATCAGGGTTCAAGCTAACTATGGCTACACCTTC. Its translation is CAIRIRVQANYGYTF.

The chain links TRBV6-1 to TRBJ1-4; tentatively, D is TRBD1 (6 bases). V gave up 2 bases and J gave up 7 bases, with 14 bases separating them. The CDR3 extends over 15 amino acids. Germline V gene data show CDR1 as MNHNS and CDR2 as SASEGT. Here the CDR3 reads CASSETDSASEKLFF. The CDR3 DNA reads TGTGCCAGCAGTGAAACGGACAGTGCGTCTGAAAAACTGTTTTTT.

This clone appeared once. CDR3 sequence (DNA): TGTGCCAGCATCCAGACAGCGAGCTCCTACGAGCAGTACGTC. Residues: CASIQTASSYEQYV. The rearrangement joins TRBV7-6 to TRBJ2-7, with TRBD1 as a possible D gene (5 bases). Looked up from germline, CDR1 is SGHVS and CDR2 is FNYEAQ. With 7 bases removed from V and 0 bases from J, the gap between germline ends came to 13 bases. The CDR3 is 14 amino acids.

This chain links TRBV11-2 with TRBJ1-1, with D possibly TRBD1 on 5 matching bases. The germline V gene encodes CDR1 SGHAT and CDR2 FQNNGV. The V gene lost 5 bases and the J gene lost 4 bases, with 14 bases spanning the gap. The CDR3 is made up of 14 amino acids. The CDR3 spells CASSSPRGGTEAFF. The CDR3 bases are TGTGCCAGCAGCAGCCCAAGGGGAGGCACTGAAGCTTTCTTT.

This chain links TRBV7-2 with TRBJ1-2; D not resolved. The germline V gene encodes CDR1 SGHTA and CDR2 FQGNSA. V gave up 5 bases and J gave up 8 bases, with 15 bases separating them. The CDR3 contains 13 residues. The CDR3 bases are TGTGCCAGCAGCCTCCAGGCTCCACGCGGCTACACCTTC. Protein: CASSLQAPRGYTF.

The V call is TRBV5-1, the J call TRBJ1-6; 7 bases line up with TRBD1. V shed 1 base, J shed 5 bases, and the junction held 0 bases outside the gene matches. Germline CDR1 and CDR2: SGHRS and YFSETQ. This CDR3 is built from 14 residues. Here the CDR3 DNA reads TGCGCCAGCAGCTTGCAGGGGGATAATTCACCCCTCCACTTT. Amino acids: CASSLQGDNSPLHF. Variable domain in full (rest from reference TRBV5-1 and TRBJ1-6): KAGVTQTPRYLIKTRGQQVTLSCSPISGHRSVSWYQQTPGQGLQFLFEYFSETQRNKGNFPGRFSGRQFSNSRSEMNVSTLELGDSALYLCASSLQGDNSPLHFGNGTRLTVT.

DNA of the CDR3: TGTGCCAGCCGGGGAGGGGGAGACACCGGGGAGCTGTTTTTT. Translation gives CASRGGGDTGELFF. J is TRBJ2-2 and V is TRBV11-3; D may be TRBD2 (7 bases). The CDR3 contains 14 residues. Trimming removed 8 bases from V and 3 bases from J, with 13 bases in between. The germline V gene has CDR1 SGHNT and CDR2 YENEEA.

This rearrangement joins TRBV6-5 to TRBJ2-1; 13 nucleotides line up with TRBD2. The CDR3 loop spans 15 amino acids. The J segment lost 7 bases and the V segment lost 7 bases, leaving 7 bases of the junction unmatched. CDR1 is MNHEY, CDR2 SVGAGI, per germline. The CDR3 DNA reads TGTGCCAGCAAAACGGGACTAGCGGGAAGAAATGAGCAGTTCTTC. Amino acid sequence: CASKTGLAGRNEQFF.

This clone was detected a few times. The chain combines TRBV4-2 with TRBJ2-1, with TRBD2 matching 12 bases. J was trimmed by 8 bases and V by 4 bases; bases with no gene match: 15. The CDR3 spans 18 residues. Germline CDR1 LGHNA, CDR2 YNFKEQ. The CDR3 DNA sequence: TGTGCCAGCAGCCGCGGTGAACCGGGACTAGCGGGCGTGGATGAGCAGTTCTTC. It encodes CASSRGEPGLAGVDEQFF.

The chain has TRBV5-1 and TRBJ2-3; 11 bases fit TRBD2. The CDR3 consists of 17 residues. The germline V gene encodes CDR1 SGHRS and CDR2 YFSETQ. V trimming: 4 bases; J trimming: 2 bases; junction bases outside the gene matches: 9. CDR3: CASSPLSSGGSTDTQYF. The CDR3, as DNA: TGCGCCAGCAGCCCCTTGTCTAGCGGGGGGTCCACAGATACGCAGTATTTT. Drawing the rest from reference TRBV5-1 and TRBJ2-3, the complete variable domain is KAGVTQTPRYLIKTRGQQVTLSCSPISGHRSVSWYQQTPGQGLQFLFEYFSETQRNKGNFPGRFSGRQFSNSRSEMNVSTLELGDSALYLCASSPLSSGGSTDTQYFGPGTRLTVL.

V gene TRBV7-3 combines with J gene TRBJ2-5; TRBD2 might be the D (5 bases). The ends were cut back, 5 bases at V and 5 bases at J, with 18 bases in the middle. The CDR3 has 15 amino acids. Germline lookup yields CDR1 SGHTA and CDR2 FQGTGA. The CDR3 region is CASSPASSRPETQYF. DNA for the CDR3: TGTGCCAGCAGCCCAGCTAGCAGCCGGCCGGAGACCCAGTACTTC.

This CDR3 is CASSSKGSGANTGELFF. The CDR3 DNA is TGTGCCAGCAGCTCCAAAGGGAGCGGGGCTAACACCGGGGAGCTGTTTTTT. This chain links TRBV9 with TRBJ2-2, with 7 bases fitting TRBD2. Germline V gene lookup returns CDR1 SGDLS and CDR2 YYNGEE. The CDR3 has 17 residues. J was trimmed by 2 bases and V by 4 bases; bases with no gene match: 11.

V gene TRBV19 combines with J gene TRBJ1-5; 10 positions agree with TRBD1. CDR1 is LNHDA, CDR2 SQIVND, per germline (reference sequence). The CDR3 runs to 15 residues. The V and J ends lost 5 bases and 10 bases, in that order; junction bases with no gene match: 11. Here the CDR3 DNA reads TGTGCCAGTAGTGGGGGACAGGGGCCATTGGGACCCCAGCATTTT. It specifies CASSGGQGPLGPQHF.

The chain has TRBV5-1 and TRBJ2-3; TRBD2 matches 7 bases. The CDR3 length is 16 residues. CDR1 and CDR2 from the germline V gene are SGHRS and YFSETQ. The V gene end was trimmed by 2 bases and the J gene end by 3 bases; junction bases not matched to a gene: 9. CDR3 coding DNA: TGCGCCAGCAGCTTTTCCCCTCTCGGGGGGACAGATACGCAGTATTTT. Translation: CASSFSPLGGTDTQYF.

This chain uses TRBV5-6 with TRBJ1-2; TRBD1 aligns across 8 bases. The CDR3 covers 16 residues. V shed 4 bases and J 3 bases; nucleotides not matched to a gene: 11. CDR1 and CDR2 (germline): SGHDT, YYEEEE. CDR3 residues: CASSILTGGYDYGYTF. CDR3 nucleotide sequence: TGTGCCAGCAGCATACTCACAGGGGGATATGACTATGGCTACACCTTC.

This chain connects TRBV2 to TRBJ2-1; TRBD2 aligns across 14 bases. CDR1 is SNHLY and CDR2 is FYNNEI in the germline V gene. The CDR3 spans 15 residues. V shed 7 bases, J shed 9 bases, and the junction held 8 bases outside the gene matches. The CDR3 DNA reads TGTGCCAGCACCGCCGGGACTAGCGGGGGAGGTGAGCAGTTCTTC. Its translation is CASTAGTSGGGEQFF.

Concerning this clone: One end of the junction fails to match germline, which may point to a read error. The chain employs TRBV5-6 and TRBJ1-2; D is possibly TRBD1 (6 bases). In germline, CDR1 is SGHDT, CDR2 YYEEEE. This CDR3 region has 12 residues. CDR3 DNA: TGTGCCAGCAGCTTGGACAGGGAAGTCCCCTGGTTC. This sequence encodes CASSLDREVPWF.

On this clone itself: Other DNA sequences in the sample encode the same CDR3. The chain uses TRBV15 and TRBJ1-5; 9 bases are a match to TRBD1. The junction had 0 bases not matched to a gene; V was cut back by 3 bases and J by 0 bases. The CDR3 has 15 residues. Per the germline V gene, CDR1 is LNHNV and CDR2 is YYDKDF (reference sequence). The DNA of the CDR3 is TGTGCCACCAGCAGGGACAGGGGTAGCAATCAGCCCCAGCATTTT. Residues: CATSRDRGSNQPQHF.

The rearrangement joins TRBV18 to TRBJ2-5; a possible D gene is TRBD2 (6 bases). This CDR3 has 15 residues. V lost 0 bases and J 7 bases, leaving 15 bases between the germline ends. Germline V CDR1 and CDR2: KGHSH, LQKENI. CDR3 protein: CASSPPSTLGGTQYF. CDR3 nucleotides: TGTGCCAGCTCACCACCGAGTACCCTGGGGGGGACCCAGTACTTC.

This clone has a handful of counts. The rearrangement links TRBV12-5 to TRBJ1-1, with TRBD1 identical over 9 bases. The CDR3 length is 13 residues. Germline CDR1 LGHNT, CDR2 FRNRAP. The junction had 3 bases not matched to a gene; V was cut back by 6 bases and J by 4 bases. CDR3 DNA: TGTGCTAGTGGGCGGGGACAGGGCACTGAAGCTTTCTTT. Encoded protein: CASGRGQGTEAFF.

V gene TRBV27 combines with J gene TRBJ1-1; no definite D call. This CDR3 spans 17 amino acids. The germline V gene has CDR1 MNHEY and CDR2 SMNVEV (reference sequence). The V gene lost 2 bases and the J gene lost 1 base, with 17 bases spanning the gap. This chain's CDR3 is CASSLDRTMMPNTEAFF. Written as DNA, the CDR3 is TGTGCCAGCAGTTTAGACCGGACTATGATGCCGAACACTGAAGCTTTCTTT.

A few counts support this clone. The genes are TRBV10-2 and TRBJ2-7; TRBD1 aligns across 9 bases. V trimming: 1 base; J trimming: 6 bases; junction bases outside the gene matches: 4. The CDR3 runs 14 residues. Germline V gene sequence: CDR1 WSHSY, CDR2 SAAADI. The CDR3 DNA reads as TGCGCCAGCAGTGAGTGGGACAGGGCGTCCGAGCAGTACTTC. It is translated as CASSEWDRASEQYF.

This clone has a single count. This chain links TRBV12-3 or TRBV12-4 with TRBJ1-4; the D gene is possibly TRBD1 (6 bases). This CDR3 is built from 12 residues. The ends were cut back, 8 bases at V and 6 bases at J, with 10 bases in the middle. Here the CDR3 DNA reads TGTGCCAGCGGGACACAACATGAAAAACTGTTTTTT. Protein: CASGTQHEKLFF.

The chain has TRBV7-9 and TRBJ2-5, with a tentative D call TRBD1 (5 bases). The V gene lost 2 bases and the J gene lost 4 bases, with 11 bases spanning the gap. Germline values: CDR1 SEHNR, CDR2 FQNEAQ (reference sequence). The CDR3 runs 14 residues. The CDR3 DNA is TGTGCCAGCAGCTTAACGCAGGGAAGAGAGACCCAGTACTTC. This codes for CASSLTQGRETQYF. Combining the CDR3 with reference TRBV7-9 and TRBJ2-5 gives the whole variable domain DTGVSQNPRHKITKRGQNVTFRCDPISEHNRLYWYRQTLGQGPEFLTYFQNEAQLEKSRLLSDRFSAERPKGSFSTLEIQRTEQGDSAMYLCASSLTQGRETQYFGPGTRLLVL.

This sequence joins TRBV25-1 and TRBJ2-2; 9 bases align to TRBD1. J gave up 5 bases and V 6 bases, and 1 base lay outside the gene matches. The CDR3 runs to 13 residues. Germline CDR1 reads MGHDK; CDR2 reads SYGVNS. The CDR3 here is CASRTGGTGELFF. The DNA of the CDR3 is TGTGCCAGCAGGACAGGGGGAACCGGGGAGCTGTTTTTT. Full variable domain (remainder filled in from reference TRBV25-1 and TRBJ2-2): EADIYQTPRYLVIGTGKKITLECSQTMGHDKMYWYQQDPGMELHLIHYSYGVNSTEKGDLSSESTVSRIRTEHFPLTLESARPSHTSQYLCASRTGGTGELFFGEGSRLTVL.

The chain joins TRBV5-1 to TRBJ1-4, with 9 positions matching TRBD1. After removal of 4 bases from V and 13 bases from J, the junction contained 14 bases not matched to a gene. The CDR3 contains 15 residues. Looked up from germline, CDR1 is SGHRS and CDR2 is YFSETQ. The CDR3 DNA is TGCGCCAGCAGCGGGGGACAGGGTAATGTTCTGAGACTGTTTTTT. It translates to CASSGGQGNVLRLFF.

This chain joins TRBV16 and TRBJ1-5, with D possibly TRBD1 on 5 matching bases. Trimming shortened V by 4 bases and J by 7 bases, and 11 bases separated the two germline ends. In germline, CDR1 is KGHSY, CDR2 FQNENV. The CDR3 has 13 residues. CDR3 residues: CASSPTGGQPQHF. CDR3 nucleotide sequence: TGTGCCAGCAGCCCAACGGGGGGACAGCCCCAGCATTTT.

The sample holds one count of this clone. The rearrangement joins TRBV19 to TRBJ1-1, with a tentative D call TRBD1 (5 bases). CDR3 size: 14 residues. From germline, CDR1 is LNHDA and CDR2 SQIVND (reference sequence). Trimming left V 6 bases short and J 2 bases short, with 13 bases between. The CDR3 bases are TGTGCCAGTAGCCCACACGACAGAAACACTGAAGCTTTCTTT. Its protein is CASSPHDRNTEAFF.